Listed below are T cell receptor beta chains from one sample, sequenced in a study of monozygotic twins with inflammatory bowel disease. TCRdb reprocessed the 5' RACE reads, keeping one entry per CDR3 protein, no DNA. The sample's table shows some 150,000 distinct CDR3 sequences. The sequencing input was blood. All receptors come from a human donor with ulcerative colitis or Crohn's disease, or a healthy co-twin of an affected twin (not recorded which). The CDR3 runs from the conserved cysteine through the conserved F or W. Fields, in order: CDR3 protein, V gene, J gene.

CDR3: CASSTDRNYGYTF; V: TRBV6-5; J: TRBJ1-2
CDR3: CASSFPGTGGLEAFF; V: TRBV28; J: TRBJ1-1
CDR3: CASSPEWGLSSYNEQFF; V: TRBV5-1; J: TRBJ2-1
CDR3: CASSHRQNTEAFF; V: TRBV3-1; J: TRBJ1-1
CDR3: CASSSAGTSGSHPSTDTQYF; V: TRBV7-3; J: TRBJ2-3
CDR3: CASSASGQGRNSPLHF; V: TRBV5-8; J: TRBJ1-6
CDR3: CASSWTGGGNQPQHF; V: TRBV12-3/TRBV12-4; J: TRBJ1-5
CDR3: CASSPRSPKMAISDTQYF; V: TRBV11-2; J: TRBJ2-3
CDR3: CSVRGASYNEQFF; V: TRBV29-1; J: TRBJ2-1
CDR3: CASSPGHTGWEKLFF; V: TRBV7-2; J: TRBJ1-4
CDR3: CSSRAGQGSYGYTF; V: TRBV20-1; J: TRBJ1-2
CDR3: CASSPRGATDTQYF; V: TRBV18; J: TRBJ2-3
CDR3: CASSLWGQRNTEAFF; V: TRBV27; J: TRBJ1-1
CDR3: CASNPRGSQETQYF; V: TRBV6-6; J: TRBJ2-5
CDR3: CASTGVTEAFF; V: TRBV12-3/TRBV12-4; J: TRBJ1-1
CDR3: CASSLMPNQPQHF; V: TRBV5-1; J: TRBJ1-5
CDR3: CATSRMSATPEQYF; V: TRBV15; J: TRBJ2-7
CDR3: CSVEERAYNTQYF; V: TRBV29-1; J: TRBJ2-3
CDR3: CASSRDRVTEAFF; V: TRBV3-1; J: TRBJ1-1
CDR3: CASTQFHARNEKLFF; V: TRBV7-6; J: TRBJ1-4
CDR3: CSAETGLGTQYF; V: TRBV20-1; J: TRBJ2-5
CDR3: CASSLVPQETQYF; V: TRBV5-1; J: TRBJ2-5
CDR3: CASILAGVGTQYF; V: TRBV12-3/TRBV12-4; J: TRBJ2-5
CDR3: CASSLGSTGAFYEQFF; V: TRBV7-2; J: TRBJ2-1
CDR3: CASSFMGADQPQHF; V: TRBV12-3/TRBV12-4; J: TRBJ1-5
CDR3: CASSPDWGRNEQFF; V: TRBV12-3/TRBV12-4; J: TRBJ2-1
CDR3: CASSLERGVIQYF; V: TRBV7-2; J: TRBJ2-4
CDR3: CSVVLAGGREQYF; V: TRBV29-1; J: TRBJ2-7